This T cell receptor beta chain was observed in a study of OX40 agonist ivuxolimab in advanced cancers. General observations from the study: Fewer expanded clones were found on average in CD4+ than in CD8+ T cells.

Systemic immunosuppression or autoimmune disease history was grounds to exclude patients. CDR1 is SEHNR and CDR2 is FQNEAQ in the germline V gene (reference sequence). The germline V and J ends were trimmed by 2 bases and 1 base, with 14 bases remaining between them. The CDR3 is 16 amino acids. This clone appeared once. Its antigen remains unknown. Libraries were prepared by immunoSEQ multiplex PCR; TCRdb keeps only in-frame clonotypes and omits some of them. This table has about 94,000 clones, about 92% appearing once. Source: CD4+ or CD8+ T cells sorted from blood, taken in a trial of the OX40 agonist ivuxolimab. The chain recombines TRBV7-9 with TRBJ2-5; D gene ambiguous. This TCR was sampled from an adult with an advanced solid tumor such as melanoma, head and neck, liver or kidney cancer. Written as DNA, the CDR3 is TGTGCCAGCAGCTTACATCGGACGGAATGCCAAGAGACCCAGTACTTC. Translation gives CASSLHRTECQETQYF. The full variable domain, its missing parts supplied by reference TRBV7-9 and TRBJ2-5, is DTGVSQNPRHKITKRGQNVTFRCDPISEHNRLYWYRQTLGQGPEFLTYFQNEAQLEKSRLLSDRFSAERPKGSFSTLEIQRTEQGDSAMYLCASSLHRTECQETQYFGPGTRLLVL.